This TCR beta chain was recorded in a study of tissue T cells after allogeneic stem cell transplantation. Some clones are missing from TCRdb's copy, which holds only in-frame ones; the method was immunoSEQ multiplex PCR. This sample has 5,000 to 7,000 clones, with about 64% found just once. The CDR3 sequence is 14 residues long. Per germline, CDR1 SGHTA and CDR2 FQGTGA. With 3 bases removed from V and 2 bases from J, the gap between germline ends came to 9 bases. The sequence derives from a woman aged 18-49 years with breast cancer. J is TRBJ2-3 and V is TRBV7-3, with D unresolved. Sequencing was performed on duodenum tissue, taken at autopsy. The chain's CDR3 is CASSFDPTTDTQYF. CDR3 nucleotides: TGTGCCAGCAGCTTTGATCCAACCACAGATACGCAGTATTTT.